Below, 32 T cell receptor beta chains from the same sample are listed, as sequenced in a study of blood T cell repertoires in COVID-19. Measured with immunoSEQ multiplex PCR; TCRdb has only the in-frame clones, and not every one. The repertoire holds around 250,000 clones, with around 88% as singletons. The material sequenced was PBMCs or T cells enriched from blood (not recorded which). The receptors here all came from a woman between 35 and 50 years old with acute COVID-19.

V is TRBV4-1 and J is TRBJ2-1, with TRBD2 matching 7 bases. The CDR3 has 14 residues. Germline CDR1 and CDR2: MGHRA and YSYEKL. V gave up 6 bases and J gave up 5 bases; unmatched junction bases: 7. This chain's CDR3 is CASRGAGTNNEQFF. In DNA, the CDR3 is TGCGCCAGCAGGGGCGCCGGGACTAACAATGAGCAGTTCTTC.

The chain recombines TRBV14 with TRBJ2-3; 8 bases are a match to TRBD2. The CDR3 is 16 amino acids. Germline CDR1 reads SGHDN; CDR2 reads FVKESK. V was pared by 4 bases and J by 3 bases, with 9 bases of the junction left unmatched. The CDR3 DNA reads TGTGCCAGCAGCCCCGGCGCGGGAGGAGGGACAGATACGCAGTATTTT. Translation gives CASSPGAGGGTDTQYF.

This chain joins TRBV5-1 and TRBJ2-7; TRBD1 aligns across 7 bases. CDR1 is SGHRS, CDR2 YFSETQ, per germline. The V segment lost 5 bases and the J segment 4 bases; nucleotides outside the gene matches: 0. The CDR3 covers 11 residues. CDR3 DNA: TGCGCCAGCAGGACAGGGTACGAGCAGTACTTC. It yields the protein CASRTGYEQYF.

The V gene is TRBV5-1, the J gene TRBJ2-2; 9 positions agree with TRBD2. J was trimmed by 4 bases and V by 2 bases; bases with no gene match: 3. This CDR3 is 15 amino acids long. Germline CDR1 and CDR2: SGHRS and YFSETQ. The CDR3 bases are TGCGCCAGCAGCTTCCCAGCGGGAGGCACCGGGGAGCTGTTTTTT. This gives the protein CASSFPAGGTGELFF.

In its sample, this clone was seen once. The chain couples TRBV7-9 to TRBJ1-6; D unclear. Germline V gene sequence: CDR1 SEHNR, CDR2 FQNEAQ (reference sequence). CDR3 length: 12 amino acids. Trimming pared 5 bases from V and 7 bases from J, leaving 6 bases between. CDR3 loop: CASSQQNSPLHF. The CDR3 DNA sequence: TGTGCCAGCAGCCAACAGAATTCACCCCTCCACTTT. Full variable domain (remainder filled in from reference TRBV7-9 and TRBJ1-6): DTGVSQNPRHKITKRGQNVTFRCDPISEHNRLYWYRQTLGQGPEFLTYFQNEAQLEKSRLLSDRFSAERPKGSFSTLEIQRTEQGDSAMYLCASSQQNSPLHFGNGTRLTVT.

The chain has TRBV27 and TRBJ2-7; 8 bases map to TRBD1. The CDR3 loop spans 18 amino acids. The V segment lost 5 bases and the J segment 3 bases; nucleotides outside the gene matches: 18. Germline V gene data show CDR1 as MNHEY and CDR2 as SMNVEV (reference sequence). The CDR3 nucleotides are TGTGCCAGCAGTCCCGGACAGGGAAATCGAAAGAAGGACTACGAGCAGTACGTC. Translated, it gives CASSPGQGNRKKDYEQYV.

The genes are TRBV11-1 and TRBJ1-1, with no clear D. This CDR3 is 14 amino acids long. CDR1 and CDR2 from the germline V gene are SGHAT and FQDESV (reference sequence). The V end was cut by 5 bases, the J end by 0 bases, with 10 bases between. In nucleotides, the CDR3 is TGTGCCAGCAGCCCACTTACAGTGAACACTGAAGCTTTCTTT. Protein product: CASSPLTVNTEAFF.

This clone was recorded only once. The CDR3 nucleotides are TGCGCCAGCAGCTTGGAGGCTAGCGGGAGCTCCTACGAGCAGTACTTC. As protein: CASSLEASGSSYEQYF. This rearrangement joins TRBV5-1 to TRBJ2-7, with 10 bases fitting TRBD2. This CDR3 is built from 16 residues. The ends lost 0 bases at V and 0 bases at J; junction bases unmatched: 3. Per the germline V gene, CDR1 is SGHRS and CDR2 is YFSETQ.

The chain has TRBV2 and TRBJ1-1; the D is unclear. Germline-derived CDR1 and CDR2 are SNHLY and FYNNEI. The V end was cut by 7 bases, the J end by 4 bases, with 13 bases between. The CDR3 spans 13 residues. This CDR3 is CASKTQPSTEAFF. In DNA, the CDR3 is TGTGCCAGCAAGACACAGCCGAGCACTGAAGCTTTCTTT. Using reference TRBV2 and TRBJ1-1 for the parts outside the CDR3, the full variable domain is EPEVTQTPSHQVTQMGQEVILRCVPISNHLYFYWYRQILGQKVEFLVSFYNNEISEKSEIFDDQFSVERPDGSNFTLKIRSTKLEDSAMYFCASKTQPSTEAFFGQGTRLTVV.

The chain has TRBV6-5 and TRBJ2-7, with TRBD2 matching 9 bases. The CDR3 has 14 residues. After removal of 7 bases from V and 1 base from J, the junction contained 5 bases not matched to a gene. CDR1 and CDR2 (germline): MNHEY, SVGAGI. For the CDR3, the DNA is TGTGCCAGCAAGCGGGAGGAATATTCCTACGAGCAGTACTTC. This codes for CASKREEYSYEQYF.

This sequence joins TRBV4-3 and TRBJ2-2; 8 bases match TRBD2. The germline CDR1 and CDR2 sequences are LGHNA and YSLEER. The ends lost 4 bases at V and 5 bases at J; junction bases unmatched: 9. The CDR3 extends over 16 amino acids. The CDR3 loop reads CASSRLLAELTGELFF. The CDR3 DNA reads TGCGCCAGCAGCCGACTACTAGCGGAGTTAACCGGGGAGCTGTTTTTT.

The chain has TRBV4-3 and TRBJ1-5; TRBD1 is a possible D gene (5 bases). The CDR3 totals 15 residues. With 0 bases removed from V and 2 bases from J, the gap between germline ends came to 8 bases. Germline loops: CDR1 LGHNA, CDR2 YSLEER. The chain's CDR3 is CASSQDLQGNQPQHF. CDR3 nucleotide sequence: TGCGCCAGCAGCCAAGATTTACAGGGCAATCAGCCCCAGCATTTT.

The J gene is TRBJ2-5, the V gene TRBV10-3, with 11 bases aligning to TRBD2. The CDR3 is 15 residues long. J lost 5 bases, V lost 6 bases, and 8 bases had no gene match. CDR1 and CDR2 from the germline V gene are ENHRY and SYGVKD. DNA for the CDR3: TGTGCCATCAGGGGACTAGCGGCCCGTGAGGAGACCCAGTACTTC. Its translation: CAIRGLAAREETQYF.

The CDR3 bases are TGTGCCAGCAGCCTAAAACAGGGAAATGAAAAACTGTTTTTT. Its translation: CASSLKQGNEKLFF. The V and J genes are TRBV5-4 and TRBJ1-4, with a weak D call TRBD1 (6 bases). Trimming cost V 4 bases and J 5 bases, with 12 bases left between them. Germline V lookup: CDR1 SGHNT, CDR2 YYREEE (reference sequence). The CDR3 has 14 residues.

This CDR3 is CASSSPTGTGSGNTIYF. As DNA, the CDR3 is TGTGCCAGCAGCTCCCCGACTGGGACAGGCTCTGGAAACACCATATATTTT. The chain has TRBV7-9 and TRBJ1-3, with 8 positions matching TRBD1. This CDR3 spans 17 amino acids. J lost 0 bases, V lost 4 bases, and 8 bases had no gene match. Germline V gene data show CDR1 as SEHNR and CDR2 as FQNEAQ (reference sequence).

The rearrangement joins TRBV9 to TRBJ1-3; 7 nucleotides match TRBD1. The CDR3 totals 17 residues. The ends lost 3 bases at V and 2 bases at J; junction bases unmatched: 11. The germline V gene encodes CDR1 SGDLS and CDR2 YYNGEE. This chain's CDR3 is CASSERTGMITGNTIYF. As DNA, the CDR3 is TGTGCCAGCAGCGAACGGACAGGAATGATAACTGGAAACACCATATATTTT.

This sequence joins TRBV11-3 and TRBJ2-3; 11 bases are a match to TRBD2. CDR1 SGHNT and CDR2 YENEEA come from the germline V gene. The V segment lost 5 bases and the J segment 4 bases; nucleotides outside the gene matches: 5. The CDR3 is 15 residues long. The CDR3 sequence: CASSLSGRASDTQYF. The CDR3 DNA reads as TGTGCCAGCAGCCTTAGCGGGAGGGCCTCAGATACGCAGTATTTT.

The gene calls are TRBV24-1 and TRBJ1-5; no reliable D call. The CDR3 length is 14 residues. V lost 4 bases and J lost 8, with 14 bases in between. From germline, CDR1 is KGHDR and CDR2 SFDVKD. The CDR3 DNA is TGTGCCACCAGTGACTCGGGAAATACTAAGCCCCAGCATTTT. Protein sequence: CATSDSGNTKPQHF.

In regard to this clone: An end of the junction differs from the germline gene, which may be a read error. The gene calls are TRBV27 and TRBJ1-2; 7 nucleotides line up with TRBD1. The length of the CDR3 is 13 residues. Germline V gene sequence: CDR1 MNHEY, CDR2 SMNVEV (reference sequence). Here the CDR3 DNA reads TGTGCCAGCAAGAACACAGGGGTTCATGGCTCCACCTTC. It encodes CASKNTGVHGSTF.

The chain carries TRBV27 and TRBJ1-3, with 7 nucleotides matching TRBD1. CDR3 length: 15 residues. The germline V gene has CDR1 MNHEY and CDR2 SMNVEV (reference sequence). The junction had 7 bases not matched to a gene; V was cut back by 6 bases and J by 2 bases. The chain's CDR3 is CASSRTTGPGNTIYF. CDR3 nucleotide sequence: TGTGCCAGCAGCCGCACGACAGGGCCTGGAAACACCATATATTTT.

The CDR3: CASSQDVGTRSEQYF. The CDR3 DNA reads TGTGCCAGCAGCCAAGACGTCGGGACTAGAAGCGAGCAGTACTTC. The gene calls are TRBV3-1 (or the pseudogene TRBV3-2) and TRBJ2-7; 8 bases align to TRBD2. Germline CDR1 is LGHDT and CDR2 is YNNKEL (reference sequence). The V and J ends lost 0 bases and 6 bases, in that order; junction bases with no gene match: 7. The CDR3 is 15 amino acids.

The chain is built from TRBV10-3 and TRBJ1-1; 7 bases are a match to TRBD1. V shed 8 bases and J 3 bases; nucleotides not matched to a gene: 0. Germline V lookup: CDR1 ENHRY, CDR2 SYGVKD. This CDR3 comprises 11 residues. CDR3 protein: CAIQGDTEAFF. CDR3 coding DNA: TGTGCCATCCAGGGGGACACTGAAGCTTTCTTT.

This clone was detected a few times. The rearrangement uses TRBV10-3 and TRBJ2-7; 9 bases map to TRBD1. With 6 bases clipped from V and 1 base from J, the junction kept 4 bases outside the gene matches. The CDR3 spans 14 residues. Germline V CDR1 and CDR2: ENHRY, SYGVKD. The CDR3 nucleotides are TGTGCCATCAGCCGACAGGGGGGATCCTACGAGCAGTACGTC. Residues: CAISRQGGSYEQYV.

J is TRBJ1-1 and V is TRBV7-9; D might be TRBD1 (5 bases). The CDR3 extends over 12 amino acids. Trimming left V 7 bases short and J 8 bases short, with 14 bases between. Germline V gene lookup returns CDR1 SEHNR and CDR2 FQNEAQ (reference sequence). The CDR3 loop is CASTVPDREAFF. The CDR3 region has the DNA TGTGCCAGCACCGTCCCTGACAGAGAAGCTTTCTTT.

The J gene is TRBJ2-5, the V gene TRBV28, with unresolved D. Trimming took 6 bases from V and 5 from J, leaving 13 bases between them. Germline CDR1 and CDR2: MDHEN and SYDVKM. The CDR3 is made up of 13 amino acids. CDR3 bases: TGTGCCAGCAGCTCCTCTTCGAGGGAGACCCAGTACTTC. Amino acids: CASSSSSRETQYF.

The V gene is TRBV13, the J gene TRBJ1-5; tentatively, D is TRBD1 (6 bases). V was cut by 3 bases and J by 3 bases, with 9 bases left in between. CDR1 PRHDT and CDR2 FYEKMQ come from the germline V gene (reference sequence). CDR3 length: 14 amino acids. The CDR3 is CASSFGGPNQPQHF. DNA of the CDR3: TGTGCCAGCAGCTTCGGGGGGCCCAATCAGCCCCAGCATTTT.

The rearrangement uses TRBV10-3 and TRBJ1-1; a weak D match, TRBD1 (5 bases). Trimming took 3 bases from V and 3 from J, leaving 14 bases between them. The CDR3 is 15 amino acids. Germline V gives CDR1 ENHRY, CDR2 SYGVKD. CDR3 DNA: TGTGCCATCAGTGACGGGGAGGGGCAACACACTGAAGCTTTCTTT. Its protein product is CAISDGEGQHTEAFF.

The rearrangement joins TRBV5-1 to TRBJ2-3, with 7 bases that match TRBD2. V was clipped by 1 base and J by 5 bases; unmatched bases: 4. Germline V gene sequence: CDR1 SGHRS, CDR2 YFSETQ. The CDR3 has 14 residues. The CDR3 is CASSLWTSGDTQYF. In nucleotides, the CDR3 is TGCGCCAGCAGCTTGTGGACTAGTGGAGATACGCAGTATTTT.

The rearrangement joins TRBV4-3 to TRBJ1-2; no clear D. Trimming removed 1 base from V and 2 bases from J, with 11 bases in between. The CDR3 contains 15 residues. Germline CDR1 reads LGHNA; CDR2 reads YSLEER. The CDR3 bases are TGCGCCAGCAGCCAAGGCATTACAGCAAACTATGGCTACACCTTC. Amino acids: CASSQGITANYGYTF.

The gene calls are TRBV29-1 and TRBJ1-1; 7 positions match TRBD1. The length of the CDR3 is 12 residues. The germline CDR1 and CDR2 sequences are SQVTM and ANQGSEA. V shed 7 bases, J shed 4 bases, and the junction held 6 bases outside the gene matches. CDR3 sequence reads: CSASTGITEAFF. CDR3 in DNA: TGCAGCGCATCGACAGGGATCACTGAAGCTTTCTTT.

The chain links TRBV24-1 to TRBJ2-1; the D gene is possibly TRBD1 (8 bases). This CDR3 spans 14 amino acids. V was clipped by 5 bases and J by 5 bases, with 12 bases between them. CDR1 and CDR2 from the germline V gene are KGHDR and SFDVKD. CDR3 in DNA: TGTGCCACCAGTGTACAGGGGGGGGACAATGAGCAGTTCTTC. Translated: CATSVQGGDNEQFF.

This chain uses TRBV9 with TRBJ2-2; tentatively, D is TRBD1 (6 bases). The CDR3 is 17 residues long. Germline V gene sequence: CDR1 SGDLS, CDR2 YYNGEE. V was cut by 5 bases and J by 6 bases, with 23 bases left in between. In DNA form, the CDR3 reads TGTGCCAGCAGTGTTTACCGGAAGGGCAAGGGGGCCGGGGAGCTGTTTTTT. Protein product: CASSVYRKGKGAGELFF.